The following is a TCR beta chain sequence with its context. Its specificity is unknown. Additional DNA sequences in this sample encode the identical CDR3. Amplification used 60 Vbeta primers and 13 Jbeta primers. Only in-frame clones appear in the TCRdb table, and some are missing; sequencing was by immunoSEQ multiplex PCR. The sample yields 200,000 or so clones, about 86% seen once. In germline, CDR1 is SGHRS, CDR2 YFSETQ. Deletions cut 0 bases from V and 1 base from J, with 4 bases between. The CDR3 length is 14 residues. The data originate from a study of cytomegalovirus exposure and HLA in healthy donors. Study observations and caveats: In vitro assays verified that a few CMV-associated chains recognized CMV antigens specifically. Later on, an analysis tied approximately 15,000 TCR beta sequences to HLA alleles at 0.05 false discovery rate.

The source material was PBMCs. This chain connects TRBV5-1 to TRBJ2-2; D call uncertain. This clonotype was sampled from a woman between 18 and 29 years old in good health and CMV-seropositive. CDR3 in amino acids: CASSLGQNTGELFF. CDR3 sequence (DNA): TGCGCCAGCAGCTTGGGACAGAACACCGGGGAGCTGTTTTTT.